This TCR beta chain is from a study of blood T cell repertoires in COVID-19. For the study at large: From T cells, B-cell-depleted T cells, or PBMCs came the material, which was cDNA or gDNA.

Per the authors' pipeline: Quantification of nucleated cells was approximated via reference gene primer amplification. Assay: immunoSEQ multiplex PCR; the TCRdb copy retains only in-frame clones and omits some. V and J calls and clone size are those listed in that table; D and trimming were worked out from the DNA. The sample includes tens of thousands of clones, 88% of them seen just once. This clonotype originated in an older woman with active COVID-19. Sequenced input: peripheral blood.

CDR3 region: CSASEGAGTEAFF. The CDR3 bases are TGCAGTGCTAGTGAAGGGGCAGGCACTGAAGCTTTCTTT. The V call is TRBV20-1, the J call TRBJ1-1, with D perhaps TRBD1 (5 bases). This CDR3 contains 13 residues. The germline V gene has CDR1 DFQATT and CDR2 SNEGSKA (reference sequence). V lost 3 bases, J lost 4 bases, and 12 bases lay in between.